These 27 T cell receptor beta chains originate from one sample sequenced in a study of cytomegalovirus exposure and HLA in healthy donors. TCRdb's table, derived via immunoSEQ multiplex PCR, lists solely in-frame clones and lacks some. The sample records 150,000 to 200,000 clones, 85% being singletons. The sequencing sample was made of PBMCs. Receptors originate from a man younger than 35 in good health and CMV-seropositive.

The count of this clone is one. The genes are TRBV5-8 and TRBJ1-5; D is uncertain. Per the germline V gene, CDR1 is SGHTS and CDR2 is YDEGEE. V lost 1 base to trimming and J lost 3 bases, with 20 bases between them. The CDR3 length is 18 residues. The CDR3 DNA sequence: TGTGCCAGCAGCTTGAACCCCGGGGTTCAACTAAACAATCAGCCCCAGCATTTT. Protein sequence: CASSLNPGVQLNNQPQHF.

The chain employs TRBV6-5 and TRBJ1-2, with a tentative D call TRBD1 (5 bases). V was trimmed by 4 bases and J by 1 base, leaving 13 bases between them. Germline CDR1 MNHEY, CDR2 SVGAGI. CDR3 length: 15 residues. CDR3 DNA: TGTGCCAGCAGTTTGGGGGGGGTAGTTAACTATGGCTACACCTTC. Translated, it gives CASSLGGVVNYGYTF.

The chain joins TRBV5-1 to TRBJ1-4, with D perhaps TRBD1 (5 bases). CDR1 SGHRS and CDR2 YFSETQ come from the germline V gene. Trimming stripped 2 bases from V and 6 bases from J, with 17 bases between. The CDR3 is made up of 16 amino acids. CDR3 sequence: CASSFLGFSGDEKLFF. The CDR3 DNA reads as TGCGCCAGCAGCTTTCTAGGTTTCTCGGGGGATGAAAAACTGTTTTTT. Together with reference TRBV5-1 and TRBJ1-4, the CDR3 gives the full variable domain: KAGVTQTPRYLIKTRGQQVTLSCSPISGHRSVSWYQQTPGQGLQFLFEYFSETQRNKGNFPGRFSGRQFSNSRSEMNVSTLELGDSALYLCASSFLGFSGDEKLFFGSGTQLSVL.

The chain joins TRBV15 to TRBJ1-2; no clear D gene. V was clipped by 7 bases and J by 4 bases, with 16 bases between them. CDR1 LNHNV and CDR2 YYDKDF come from the germline V gene (reference sequence). CDR3 length equals 14 residues. CDR3 nucleotide sequence: TGTGCCACCAAGGAGGAGGGCGCGAGCTATGGCTACACCTTC. It encodes CATKEEGASYGYTF.

This clone was counted once. The V and J genes are TRBV4-1 and TRBJ2-3; 9 bases agree with TRBD1. The germline CDR1 and CDR2 sequences are MGHRA and YSYEKL. The CDR3 runs 16 residues. V gave up 2 bases and J gave up 2 bases; unmatched junction bases: 5. The CDR3 coding sequence is TGCGCCAGCAGCCAATCCGGGACAGGGTACACAGATACGCAGTATTTT. Translation: CASSQSGTGYTDTQYF.

The chain couples TRBV27 to TRBJ2-2, with TRBD2 matching over 14 bases. Germline lookup yields CDR1 MNHEY and CDR2 SMNVEV (reference sequence). J gave up 7 bases and V 5 bases, and 3 bases lay outside the gene matches. The CDR3 has 15 residues. This CDR3 is CASSPGTSGSGELFF. The CDR3, as DNA: TGTGCCAGCAGTCCCGGGACTAGCGGGAGCGGGGAGCTGTTTTTT.

This clone has just one count. This sequence joins TRBV27 and TRBJ2-5, with 10 bases identical to TRBD1. V trimming: 6 bases; J trimming: 9 bases; junction bases outside the gene matches: 7. Germline values: CDR1 MNHEY, CDR2 SMNVEV (reference sequence). This CDR3 comprises 13 residues. CDR3 loop: CASRDRDRGSQYF. The DNA for the CDR3 is TGTGCCAGCAGGGACCGGGACAGGGGATCCCAGTACTTC.

The V and J genes are TRBV20-1 and TRBJ2-5; D remains unclear. V dropped 3 bases and J dropped 5 bases, with 4 bases sitting between them. Germline values: CDR1 DFQATT, CDR2 SNEGSKA (reference sequence). The CDR3 spans 10 residues. For the CDR3, the DNA is TGCAGTGCTAGCGGGGAGACCCAGTACTTC. This translates into CSASGETQYF.

The CDR3 loop reads CASSAPGTGGRTEAFF. In DNA, the CDR3 is TGTGCCAGCAGTGCTCCCGGGACAGGGGGTCGCACTGAAGCTTTCTTT. The chain joins TRBV28 to TRBJ1-1, with 11 bases aligning to TRBD1. The CDR3 has 16 amino acids. V was pared by 5 bases and J by 4 bases, with 9 bases of the junction left unmatched. CDR1 and CDR2 from the germline V gene are MDHEN and SYDVKM.

This chain connects TRBV7-8 to TRBJ1-2, with TRBD1 matching over 7 bases. Germline CDR1 and CDR2: SGHVS and FQNEAQ. This CDR3 comprises 13 residues. J lost 8 bases, V lost 4 bases, and 7 bases had no gene match. This chain's CDR3 is CASSSTTGRGYTF. The CDR3 DNA reads as TGTGCCAGCAGCTCGACGACAGGGCGAGGCTACACCTTC.

The chain joins TRBV10-3 to TRBJ2-6, with 11 bases matching TRBD1. The CDR3 has 16 residues. Germline lookup yields CDR1 ENHRY and CDR2 SYGVKD. With 10 bases clipped from V and 2 bases from J, the junction kept 7 bases outside the gene matches. CDR3 residues: CATTGTGGTGANVLTF. CDR3 in DNA: TGTGCCACCACCGGGACAGGGGGAACTGGGGCCAACGTCCTGACTTTC.

This sequence joins TRBV6-1 and TRBJ1-1; D ambiguous. The CDR3 is 14 amino acids. V dropped 2 bases and J dropped 1 base, with 8 bases sitting between them. Looked up from germline, CDR1 is MNHNS and CDR2 is SASEGT. CDR3 amino acids: CASSEPGRNTEAFF. CDR3 nucleotide sequence: TGTGCCAGCAGTGAACCGGGGAGGAACACTGAAGCTTTCTTT.

This chain connects TRBV30 to TRBJ2-3, with 9 bases identical to TRBD2. This CDR3 has 13 amino acids. Germline V gene lookup returns CDR1 GTSNPN and CDR2 SVGIG (reference sequence). The CDR3 spells CGVLAGSTDTQYF. As DNA, the CDR3 is TGTGGAGTGCTAGCGGGGAGCACAGATACGCAGTATTTT.

This chain links TRBV30 with TRBJ2-3, with TRBD2 identical over 7 bases. CDR3 length: 15 residues. Per the germline V gene, CDR1 is GTSNPN and CDR2 is SVGIG (reference sequence). With 2 bases clipped from V and 6 bases from J, the junction kept 11 bases outside the gene matches. DNA for the CDR3: TGTGCCTGGAGTACCGGTCGGGGGGAATCCGATACGCAGTATTTT. Translation gives CAWSTGRGESDTQYF. The variable domain in full, completed from reference TRBV30 and TRBJ2-3, reads SQTIHQWPATLVQPVGSPLSLECTVEGTSNPNLYWYRQAAGRGLQLLFYSVGIGQISSEVPQNLSASRPQDRQFILSSKKLLLSDSGFYLCAWSTGRGESDTQYFGPGTRLTVL.

This clone was seen only once. The rearrangement joins TRBV28 to TRBJ2-5, with 9 bases lining up with TRBD2. CDR3 length: 15 residues. V lost 7 bases, J lost 5 bases, and 11 bases stayed unmatched. Per germline, CDR1 MDHEN and CDR2 SYDVKM. CDR3 nucleotides: TGTGCCAGCATAAAAAGTGGGCTAGCGGGGGAGACCCAGTACTTC. Encoded protein: CASIKSGLAGETQYF.

The CDR3, as DNA: TGTGCCAGCAGTGCTAGCGGGGACAACACCGGGGAGCTGTTTTTT. This encodes CASSASGDNTGELFF. This chain uses TRBV2 with TRBJ2-2; 9 bases line up with TRBD2. CDR3 length: 15 amino acids. Germline trimming cut 4 bases from V and 2 bases from J; bases unmatched to any gene: 2. Germline V gene lookup returns CDR1 SNHLY and CDR2 FYNNEI.

The chain recombines TRBV28 with TRBJ1-5, with 9 positions matching TRBD1. Germline V lookup: CDR1 MDHEN, CDR2 SYDVKM. The CDR3 runs to 16 residues. Trimming took 4 bases from V and 3 from J; bases not matched to a gene: 7. CDR3 region: CASSSQQGATNQPQHF. The CDR3 nucleotides read TGTGCCAGCAGTTCCCAACAGGGGGCTACCAATCAGCCCCAGCATTTT.

This clone was found once. This CDR3 is CASSKQGTGELFF. The CDR3 DNA is TGTGCCAGCAGTAAGCAGGGAACCGGGGAGCTGTTTTTT. The V and J genes are TRBV6-5 and TRBJ2-2; TRBD1 might be the D (5 bases). CDR1 and CDR2 (germline): MNHEY, SVGAGI. The CDR3 totals 13 residues. Trimming took off 5 bases at V and 5 bases at J, with 9 bases between the two ends.

The chain is built from TRBV2 and TRBJ2-1, with D unresolved. V shed 8 bases and J shed 9 bases, with 11 bases lying between them. This CDR3 contains 11 residues. Germline V CDR1 and CDR2: SNHLY, FYNNEI. CDR3 amino acids: CASGQAAEQFF. In DNA form, the CDR3 reads TGTGCCAGCGGGCAGGCTGCTGAGCAGTTCTTC.

The chain recombines TRBV28 with TRBJ1-4, with a weak D call TRBD1 (6 bases). Germline CDR1 reads MDHEN; CDR2 reads SYDVKM. This CDR3 has 14 amino acids. V dropped 8 bases and J dropped 5 bases, with 15 bases sitting between them. CDR3 residues: CASGEGGENEKLFF. CDR3 nucleotides: TGTGCCAGCGGAGAGGGGGGGGAAAATGAAAAACTGTTTTTT. The full variable domain, rest sourced from reference TRBV28 and TRBJ1-4, is DVKVTQSSRYLVKRTGEKVFLECVQDMDHENMFWYRQDPGLGLRLIYFSYDVKMKEKGDIPEGYSVSREKKERFSLILESASTNQTSMYLCASGEGGENEKLFFGSGTQLSVL.

The chain couples TRBV6-5 to TRBJ2-7; 7 bases are a match to TRBD1. J gave up 1 base and V 6 bases, and 6 bases lay outside the gene matches. CDR1 is MNHEY, CDR2 SVGAGI, per germline. The CDR3 runs to 14 residues. The CDR3 DNA reads as TGTGCCAGCAGGTCCGGGACAGATTCCTACGAGCAGTACTTC. It is translated as CASRSGTDSYEQYF.

The chain combines TRBV20-1 with TRBJ1-5, with unresolved D. CDR1 and CDR2 (germline): DFQATT, SNEGSKA (reference sequence). This CDR3 has 11 residues. V lost 7 bases, J lost 9 bases, and 13 bases lay in between. CDR3 coding DNA: TGCAGTGTACCCGTCGGTCGGCCCCAGCATTTT. Amino acid sequence: CSVPVGRPQHF.

V gene TRBV19 combines with J gene TRBJ2-3; the D is unclear. Germline V gene lookup returns CDR1 LNHDA and CDR2 SQIVND (reference sequence). V dropped 7 bases and J dropped 4 bases, with 15 bases sitting between them. This CDR3 is built from 14 residues. The CDR3 loop is CASKVRVSSDTQYF. DNA for the CDR3: TGTGCCAGTAAAGTTAGAGTGAGTTCAGATACGCAGTATTTT.

The chain has TRBV7-2 and TRBJ1-6, with D possibly TRBD1 on 6 matching bases. Germline V gene data show CDR1 as SGHTA and CDR2 as FQGNSA. Trimming stripped 1 base from V and 10 bases from J, with 14 bases between. This CDR3 is built from 15 residues. The CDR3: CASSLGVGAKSPLHF. CDR3 nucleotides: TGTGCCAGCAGCTTAGGGGTGGGGGCTAAGTCACCCCTCCACTTT.

V gene TRBV7-9 combines with J gene TRBJ1-2; TRBD1 is a possible D gene (5 bases). The CDR3 consists of 14 residues. Germline values: CDR1 SEHNR, CDR2 FQNEAQ (reference sequence). V lost 2 bases and J lost 4, with 11 bases in between. CDR3: CASSLQGPGYGYTF. The CDR3, as DNA: TGTGCCAGCAGCTTACAGGGTCCCGGCTATGGCTACACCTTC.

The chain carries TRBV30 and TRBJ1-2; maybe TRBD1 (6 bases). V was cut by 3 bases and J by 6 bases, with 23 bases left in between. The V gene's germline CDR1 is GTSNPN and CDR2 SVGIG (reference sequence). CDR3 length equals 16 residues. CDR3 amino acids: CAWRPAAFTGNDGYTF. DNA of the CDR3: TGTGCCTGGAGGCCGGCGGCCTTTACAGGGAACGATGGCTACACCTTC.

J is TRBJ2-7 and V is TRBV11-2, with TRBD2 as a possible D gene (6 bases). Germline V gene lookup returns CDR1 SGHAT and CDR2 FQNNGV. Trimming took 3 bases from V and 5 from J, leaving 14 bases between them. There are 14 residues in the CDR3. CDR3 sequence: CASSFSLANHEQYF. The CDR3, as DNA: TGTGCCAGCAGCTTTTCCCTAGCGAACCACGAGCAGTACTTC. The whole variable domain, filled in from reference TRBV11-2 and TRBJ2-7, reads EAGVAQSPRYKIIEKRQSVAFWCNPISGHATLYWYQQILGQGPKLLIQFQNNGVVDDSQLPKDRFSAERLKGVDSTLKIQPAKLEDSAVYLCASSFSLANHEQYFGPGTRLTVT.